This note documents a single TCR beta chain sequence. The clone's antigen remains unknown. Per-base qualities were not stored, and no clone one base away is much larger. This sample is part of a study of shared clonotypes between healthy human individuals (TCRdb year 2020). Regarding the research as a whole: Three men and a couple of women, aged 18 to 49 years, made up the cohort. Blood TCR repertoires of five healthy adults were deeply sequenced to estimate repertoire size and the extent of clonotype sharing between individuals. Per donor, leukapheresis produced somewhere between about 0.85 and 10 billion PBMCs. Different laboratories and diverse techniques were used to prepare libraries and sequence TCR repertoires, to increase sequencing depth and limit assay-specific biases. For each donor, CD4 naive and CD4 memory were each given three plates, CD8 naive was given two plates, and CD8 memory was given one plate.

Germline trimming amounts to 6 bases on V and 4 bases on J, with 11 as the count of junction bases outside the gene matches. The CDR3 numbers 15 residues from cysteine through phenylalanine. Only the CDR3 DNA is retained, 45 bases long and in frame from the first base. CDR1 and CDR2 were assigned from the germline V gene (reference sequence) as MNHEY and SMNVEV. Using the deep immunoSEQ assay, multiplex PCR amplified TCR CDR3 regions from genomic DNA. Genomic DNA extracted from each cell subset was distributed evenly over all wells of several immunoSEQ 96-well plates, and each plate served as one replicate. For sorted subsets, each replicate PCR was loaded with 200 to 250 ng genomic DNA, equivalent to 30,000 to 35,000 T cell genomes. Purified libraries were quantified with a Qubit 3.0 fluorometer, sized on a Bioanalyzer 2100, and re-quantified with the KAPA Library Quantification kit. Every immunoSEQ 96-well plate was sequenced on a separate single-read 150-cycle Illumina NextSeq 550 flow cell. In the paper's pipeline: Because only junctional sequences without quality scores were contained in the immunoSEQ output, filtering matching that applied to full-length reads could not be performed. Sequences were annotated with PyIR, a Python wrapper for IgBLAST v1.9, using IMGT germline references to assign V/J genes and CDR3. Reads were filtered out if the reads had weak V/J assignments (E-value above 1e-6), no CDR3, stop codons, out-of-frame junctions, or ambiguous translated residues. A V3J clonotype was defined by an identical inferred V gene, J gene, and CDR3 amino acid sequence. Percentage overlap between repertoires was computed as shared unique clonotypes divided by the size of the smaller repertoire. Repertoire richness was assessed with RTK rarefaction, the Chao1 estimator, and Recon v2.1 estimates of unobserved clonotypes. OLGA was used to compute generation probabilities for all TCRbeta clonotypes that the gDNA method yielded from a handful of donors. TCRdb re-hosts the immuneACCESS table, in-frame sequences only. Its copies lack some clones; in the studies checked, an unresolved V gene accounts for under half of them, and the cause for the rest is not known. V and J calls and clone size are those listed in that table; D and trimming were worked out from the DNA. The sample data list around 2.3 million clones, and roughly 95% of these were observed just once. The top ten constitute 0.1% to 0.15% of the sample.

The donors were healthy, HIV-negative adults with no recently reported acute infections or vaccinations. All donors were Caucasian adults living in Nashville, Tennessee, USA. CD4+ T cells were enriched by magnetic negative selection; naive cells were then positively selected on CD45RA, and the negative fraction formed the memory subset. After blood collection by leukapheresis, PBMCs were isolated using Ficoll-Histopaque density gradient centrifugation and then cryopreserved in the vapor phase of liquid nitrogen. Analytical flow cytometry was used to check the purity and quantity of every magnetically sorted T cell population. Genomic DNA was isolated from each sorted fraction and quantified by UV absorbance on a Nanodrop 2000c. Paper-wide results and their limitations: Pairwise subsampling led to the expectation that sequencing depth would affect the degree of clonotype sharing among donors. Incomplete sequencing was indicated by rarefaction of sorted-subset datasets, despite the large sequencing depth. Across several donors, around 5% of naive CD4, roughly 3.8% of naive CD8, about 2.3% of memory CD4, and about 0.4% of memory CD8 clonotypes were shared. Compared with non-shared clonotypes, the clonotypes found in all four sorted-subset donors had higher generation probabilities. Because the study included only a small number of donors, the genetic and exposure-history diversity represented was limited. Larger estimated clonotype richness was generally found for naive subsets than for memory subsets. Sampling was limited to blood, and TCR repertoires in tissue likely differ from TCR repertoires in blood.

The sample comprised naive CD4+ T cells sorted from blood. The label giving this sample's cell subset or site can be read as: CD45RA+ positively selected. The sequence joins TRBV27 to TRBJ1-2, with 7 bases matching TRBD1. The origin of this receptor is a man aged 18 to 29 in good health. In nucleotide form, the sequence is TGTGCCAGCAGAATTACAGGGGACCTGAGCTATGGCTACACCTTC. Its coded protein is CASRITGDLSYGYTF.